The source of this TCR beta chain is a study of blood T cells in healthy people across ages. Trimming shortened V by 4 bases and J by 5 bases, and 19 bases separated the two germline ends. The germline V gene encodes CDR1 SGHRS and CDR2 YFSETQ. CDR3 length: 15 residues. For the second PCR, which ran for about 7 to 11 cycles, a sample-barcoded 5' primer and a J-beta primer mix were used. Template switching added a 12-random-nucleotide identifier to every cDNA molecule. TCRdb independently ran MiXCR on the 5' RACE reads; one entry per CDR3 protein. The table shows about 640,000 distinct CDR3 sequences, with under 70% occurring only once. Peripheral blood was drawn, about 10 milliliters per donor. A single count supports this clonotype. No antigen is known for it. Study results and caveats: Older age coincided with a roughly linear decline in TCR beta diversity per million T cells.

Sequencing was carried out using blood. The source is a man aged 60 to 69 in good health. The chain recombines TRBV5-1 with TRBJ2-7; D remains unclear. CDR3 bases: TGCGCCAGCAGCGTCGACGGGCTCGAATTGGACGAGCAGTACTTC. It translates to CASSVDGLELDEQYF. The whole variable domain, remainder taken from reference TRBV5-1 and TRBJ2-7, is KAGVTQTPRYLIKTRGQQVTLSCSPISGHRSVSWYQQTPGQGLQFLFEYFSETQRNKGNFPGRFSGRQFSNSRSEMNVSTLELGDSALYLCASSVDGLELDEQYFGPGTRLTVT.